Described below is a single TCR beta chain sequence and its context. Its target is unknown. Treatment specified: around 19 received Ad26.COV2.S at low or high dose, single or two shots; roughly 5 received placebo; per-sample allocation not given. Specimens were obtained on day 63 following the first vaccine or placebo injection. Immunization relied on an Ad26 vector, which expressed Wuhan-strain SARS-CoV-2 spike. The assay was immunoSEQ multiplex PCR, and TCRdb's table has in-frame clones only and misses some. This sample has about 240,000 clones, with 88% found just once. The data were taken from a study of Ad26.COV2.S vaccination and SARS-CoV-2 variants. Study information: Once, or twice with 56 days between doses, Ad26.COV2.S was given intramuscularly. The study's findings and limits: It was vaccine recipients, not placebo recipients, who had the higher spike-specific TCR breadth. Total T cell responses, in the TCR breadth and depth analyses, may have been underestimated.

This CDR3 spans 13 amino acids. V trimming: 6 bases; J trimming: 6 bases; junction bases outside the gene matches: 6. Germline lookup yields CDR1 MNHEY and CDR2 SVGEGT. This clonotype was obtained from a person between 18 and 65 years old who received the Ad26.COV2.S COVID-19 vaccine or a placebo. This specimen was peripheral blood, taken in a trial of Ad26.COV2.S vaccine versus placebo. The chain has TRBV6-2 or TRBV6-3 and TRBJ1-2; TRBD1 aligns across 8 bases. The chain's CDR3 is CASRYRGNHGYTF. In nucleotides, the CDR3 is TGTGCCAGCAGATACAGGGGGAACCATGGCTACACCTTC.